This TCR beta chain was found in a study of T cells in Graves' hyperthyroidism and ophthalmopathy. Amplification of TCR beta CDR3 regions used RNA as the template. Researchers ran a first-round RT-PCR on the TCR CDR3 using the HTBI primer set. MiXCR, run by TCRdb on the multiplex PCR reads, gives a single entry per CDR3 protein. The data contain over 700,000 distinct CDR3 sequences, roughly a sixth of them seen just once; the ten biggest clones take up approximately 15%. V lost 5 bases, J lost 4 bases, and 17 bases lay in between. Per germline, CDR1 SGHAT and CDR2 FQNNGV. CDR3 length equals 16 residues. There are a few counts of this clonotype. The blood sample predates any ophthalmopathy symptoms, coming from first hyperthyroidism diagnosis. Cells are PBMCs isolated from roughly 9.3 ml of fresh blood.

The clonotype was recovered from a woman in her forties or fifties with Graves' hyperthyroidism that later progressed to Graves' ophthalmopathy. The sequenced sample consisted of blood. V usage is TRBV11-2 and J usage is TRBJ2-2, with D possibly called TRBD1 or TRBD2 (5 bases each). The CDR3 here is CASSPNPGRGTGELFF. DNA for the CDR3: TGTGCCAGCAGCCCTAACCCAGGGAGAGGCACCGGGGAGCTGTTTTTT.